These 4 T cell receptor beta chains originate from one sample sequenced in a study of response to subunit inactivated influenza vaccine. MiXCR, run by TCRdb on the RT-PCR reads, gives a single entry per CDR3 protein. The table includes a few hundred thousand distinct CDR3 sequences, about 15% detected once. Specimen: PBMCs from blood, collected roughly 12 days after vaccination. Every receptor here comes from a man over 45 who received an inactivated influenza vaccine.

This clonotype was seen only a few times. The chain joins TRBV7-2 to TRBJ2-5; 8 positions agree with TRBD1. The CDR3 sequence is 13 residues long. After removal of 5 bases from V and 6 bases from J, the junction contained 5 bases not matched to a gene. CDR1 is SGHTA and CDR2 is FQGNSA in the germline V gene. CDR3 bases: TGTGCCAGCAGCGGTGGACAGGGTCAGACCCAGTACTTC. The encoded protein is CASSGGQGQTQYF.

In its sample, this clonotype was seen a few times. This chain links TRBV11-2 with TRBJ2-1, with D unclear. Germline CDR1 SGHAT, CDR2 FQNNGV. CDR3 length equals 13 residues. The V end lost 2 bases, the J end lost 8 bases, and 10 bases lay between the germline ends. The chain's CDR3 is CASSLFWLDEQFF. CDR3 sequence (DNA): TGTGCCAGCAGCTTATTTTGGCTCGATGAGCAGTTCTTC. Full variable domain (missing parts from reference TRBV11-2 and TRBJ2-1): EAGVAQSPRYKIIEKRQSVAFWCNPISGHATLYWYQQILGQGPKLLIQFQNNGVVDDSQLPKDRFSAERLKGVDSTLKIQPAKLEDSAVYLCASSLFWLDEQFFGPGTRLTVL.

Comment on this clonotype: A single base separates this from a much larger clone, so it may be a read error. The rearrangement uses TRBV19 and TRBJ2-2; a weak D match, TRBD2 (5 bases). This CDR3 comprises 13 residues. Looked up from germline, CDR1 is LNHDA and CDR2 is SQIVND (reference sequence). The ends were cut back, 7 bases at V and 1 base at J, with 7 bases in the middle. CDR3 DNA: TGTGCCAGTAACCGGGGGAACACCGGGGAGCTGTTTTTT. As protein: CASNRGNTGELFF.

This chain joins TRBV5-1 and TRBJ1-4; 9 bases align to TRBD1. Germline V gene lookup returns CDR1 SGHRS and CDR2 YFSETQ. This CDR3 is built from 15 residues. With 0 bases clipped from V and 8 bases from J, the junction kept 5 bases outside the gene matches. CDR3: CASSLGGTGPEKLFF. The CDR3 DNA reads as TGCGCCAGCAGCTTGGGTGGGACAGGGCCCGAAAAACTGTTTTTT. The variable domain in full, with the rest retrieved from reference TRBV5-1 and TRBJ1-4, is KAGVTQTPRYLIKTRGQQVTLSCSPISGHRSVSWYQQTPGQGLQFLFEYFSETQRNKGNFPGRFSGRQFSNSRSEMNVSTLELGDSALYLCASSLGGTGPEKLFFGSGTQLSVL.